These 20 T cell receptor beta chains were all obtained from the same sample, sequenced in a study of post-analysis software for immune sequencing data. Unique molecular identifiers had been added to the TCR beta cDNA libraries. TCRdb re-analysed the PCR reads in MiXCR, keeping a single row per CDR3 protein. This table holds hundreds of thousands of distinct CDR3 sequences, roughly 27% found once. Antigen specificity for these receptors is unknown. Study results and limitations: Elevated frequency relative to controls characterized 4 or 5 TRBV segments in patients, TRBV5-6, TRBV5-1 and TRBV20-1 among them.

Material: blood. These receptors all come from a girl aged 5-17 years with multiple sclerosis.

J is TRBJ2-5 and V is TRBV4-3; 11 bases are a match to TRBD2. Trimming cost V 2 bases and J 4 bases; bases outside gene matches: 3. Germline lookup yields CDR1 LGHNA and CDR2 YSLEER. The CDR3 spans 15 residues. As DNA, the CDR3 is TGCGCCAGCAGCCAATTTAGCGGGAGGGCAGAGACCCAGTACTTC. Translating it yields CASSQFSGRAETQYF.

CDR3 bases: TGTGCCAGCCTGCTAAGCGGGAGGGCCTATGAGCAGTTCTTC. Protein sequence: CASLLSGRAYEQFF. The gene calls are TRBV3-1 and TRBJ2-1; 10 nucleotides line up with TRBD2. Trimming cost V 8 bases and J 8 bases; bases outside gene matches: 9. Germline CDR1 and CDR2: LGHDT and YNNKEL (reference sequence). The CDR3 has 14 amino acids.

This rearrangement joins TRBV7-9 to TRBJ2-5; 9 positions agree with TRBD2. This CDR3 is 17 amino acids long. V gave up 2 bases and J gave up 2 bases; unmatched junction bases: 9. CDR1 and CDR2 (germline): SEHNR, FQNEAQ (reference sequence). This CDR3 is CASSLSASGVRQETQYF. The CDR3 DNA follows: TGTGCCAGCAGCTTAAGTGCTAGCGGGGTTCGGCAAGAGACCCAGTACTTC. Full variable domain (rest looked up from reference TRBV7-9 and TRBJ2-5): DTGVSQNPRHKITKRGQNVTFRCDPISEHNRLYWYRQTLGQGPEFLTYFQNEAQLEKSRLLSDRFSAERPKGSFSTLEIQRTEQGDSAMYLCASSLSASGVRQETQYFGPGTRLLVL.

The chain has TRBV15 and TRBJ2-7; no clear D. The V end was cut by 0 bases, the J end by 7 bases, with 16 bases between. The CDR3 runs to 15 residues. Germline V gene data show CDR1 as LNHNV and CDR2 as YYDKDF (reference sequence). CDR3 in amino acids: CATSRDRSPASEQYF. The CDR3 DNA reads TGTGCCACCAGCAGAGATAGGTCCCCGGCCTCAGAGCAGTACTTC.

This clonotype was recorded at least ten times. The gene calls are TRBV7-2 and TRBJ2-5; D is uncertain. The CDR3 is 15 amino acids. Trimming pared 1 base from V and 2 bases from J, leaving 11 bases between. The germline V gene encodes CDR1 SGHTA and CDR2 FQGNSA. DNA for the CDR3: TGTGCCAGCAGCTTAGGCCCCTTGGGGCAAGAGACCCAGTACTTC. It translates to CASSLGPLGQETQYF.

In its sample, this clonotype was seen a few times. The chain couples TRBV2 to TRBJ2-7; perhaps D is TRBD1 or TRBD2 (6 bases each). V was trimmed by 8 bases and J by 1 base, leaving 12 bases between them. CDR1 is SNHLY and CDR2 is FYNNEI in the germline V gene. This CDR3 has 13 residues. CDR3 amino acids: CASGGPGSYEQYF. The CDR3 DNA sequence: TGTGCCAGCGGGGGGCCAGGGTCCTACGAGCAGTACTTC.

The rearrangement links TRBV20-1 to TRBJ2-5; 11 bases fit TRBD2. J gave up 7 bases and V 5 bases, and 9 bases lay outside the gene matches. The CDR3 runs to 14 residues. Germline lookup yields CDR1 DFQATT and CDR2 SNEGSKA (reference sequence). DNA of the CDR3: TGCAGTGCTGGTCTAGCGGGGGGAGAGCGGACCCAGTACTTC. It specifies CSAGLAGGERTQYF.

V gene TRBV20-1 combines with J gene TRBJ2-5, with D possibly matching TRBD2 (7 bases). Germline V gene sequence: CDR1 DFQATT, CDR2 SNEGSKA (reference sequence). The CDR3 extends over 13 amino acids. The CDR3 DNA reads as TGCAGCAAGGGGGGGGGTCGACAAGAGACCCAGTACTTC. Its protein product is CSKGGGRQETQYF.

Only a few counts were recorded for this clonotype. The chain employs TRBV13 and TRBJ2-5, with 7 bases fitting TRBD2. The CDR3 sequence is 16 residues long. The junction had 10 bases not matched to a gene; V was cut back by 4 bases and J by 2 bases. Germline loops: CDR1 PRHDT, CDR2 FYEKMQ (reference sequence). The chain's CDR3 is CASSSLEAGKQETQYF. The CDR3 DNA is TGTGCCAGCAGCTCACTGGAAGCGGGGAAGCAAGAGACCCAGTACTTC. Filled out from reference TRBV13 and TRBJ2-5, the complete variable domain reads AAGVIQSPRHLIKEKRETATLKCYPIPRHDTVYWYQQGPGQDPQFLISFYEKMQSDKGSIPDRFSAQQFSDYHSELNMSSLELGDSALYFCASSSLEAGKQETQYFGPGTRLLVL.

This clonotype was detected many times. The chain employs TRBV9 and TRBJ2-7; D gene unclear. V lost 0 bases and J 1 base, leaving 11 bases between the germline ends. The CDR3 spans 15 residues. CDR1 and CDR2 (germline): SGDLS, YYNGEE. The CDR3 nucleotides read TGTGCCAGCAGCGTAGTCCCCACGGTATCCTACGAGCAGTACTTC. This sequence encodes CASSVVPTVSYEQYF.

Only a few counts were recorded for this clonotype. The rearrangement links TRBV20-1 to TRBJ2-5, with D perhaps matching TRBD2 (6 bases). Trimming took off 6 bases at V and 2 bases at J, with 13 bases between the two ends. The germline V gene has CDR1 DFQATT and CDR2 SNEGSKA (reference sequence). This CDR3 is 13 amino acids long. The CDR3 DNA is TGCAGTGCCCCCGGGACTCGACAAGAGACCCAGTACTTC. Translating it yields CSAPGTRQETQYF.

The CDR3 spells CASSYSRADSHDTQYF. CDR3 sequence (DNA): TGTGCCAGCAGTTACTCGAGGGCCGACTCACACGATACGCAGTATTTT. The chain is built from TRBV6-6 and TRBJ2-3, with TRBD2 as a possible D gene (5 bases). V was trimmed by 0 bases and J by 6 bases, leaving 16 bases between them. Per germline, CDR1 MNHNY and CDR2 SVGAGI (reference sequence). The CDR3 consists of 16 residues.

The rearrangement uses TRBV6-1 and TRBJ1-2; D not resolved. The CDR3 sequence is 13 residues long. Germline lookup yields CDR1 MNHNS and CDR2 SASEGT. Between the trimmed V and J ends, which lost 1 base and 7 bases, there was a span of 10 bases. CDR3 bases: TGTGCCAGCAGTGAAGTCTGGGGTGCTGGCTACACCTTC. Translation gives CASSEVWGAGYTF.

The chain employs TRBV20-1 and TRBJ2-1; D might be TRBD1 or TRBD2, each matching 6 bases. Germline V gene data show CDR1 as DFQATT and CDR2 as SNEGSKA (reference sequence). The CDR3 is made up of 16 amino acids. V gave up 0 bases and J gave up 7 bases, with 19 bases separating them. The CDR3 here is CSARDRRQGRQNEQFF. CDR3 DNA sequence: TGCAGTGCTAGAGATCGTCGGCAGGGGAGGCAAAATGAGCAGTTCTTC.

V is TRBV2 and J is TRBJ1-6; 9 bases line up with TRBD1. The germline V gene has CDR1 SNHLY and CDR2 FYNNEI. The CDR3 runs 12 residues. V lost 9 bases and J lost 7; bases outside the gene matches: 1. The CDR3 reads CARGTGNSPLHF. The CDR3 region has the DNA TGTGCCAGAGGGACAGGGAATTCACCCCTCCACTTT.

This clonotype was recorded only once. One end of the junction is discordant with germline, which a read error may explain. The chain combines TRBV5-6 with TRBJ1-5; no definite D call. The CDR3 spans 15 residues. Germline loops: CDR1 SGHDT, CDR2 YYEEEE. This CDR3 is CASSLAGSGNQPRHF. CDR3 nucleotides: TGTGCCAGCAGCTTGGCCGGCAGCGGCAATCAGCCCCGGCATTTT. Variable domain in full (rest from reference TRBV5-6 and TRBJ1-5): DAGVTQSPTHLIKTRGQQVTLRCSPKSGHDTVSWYQQALGQGPQFIFQYYEEEERQRGNFPDRFSGHQFPNYSSELNVNALLLGDSALYLCASSLAGSGNQPRHFGDGTRLSIL.

The chain employs TRBV29-1 and TRBJ1-2; TRBD1 aligns across 7 bases. The germline CDR1 and CDR2 sequences are SQVTM and ANQGSEA. Losses at the gene ends were 4 bases for V and 6 bases for J; bases not matched to a gene: 2. CDR3 length: 11 residues. CDR3 nucleotide sequence: TGCAGCGTTGCAACAGGGGATGGCTACACCTTC. It is translated as CSVATGDGYTF.

A few counts support this clonotype. The rearrangement uses TRBV5-1 and TRBJ2-1; D remains unclear. CDR3 length equals 14 residues. CDR1 and CDR2 (germline): SGHRS, YFSETQ. Trimming removed 1 base from V and 9 bases from J, with 14 bases in between. Written as DNA, the CDR3 is TGCGCCAGCAGCTTGAGGGCCGGGTCGGGTGAGCAGTTCTTC. As protein: CASSLRAGSGEQFF.

The V call is TRBV10-3, the J call TRBJ2-3; 13 bases are a match to TRBD2. This CDR3 comprises 14 residues. The V gene end was trimmed by 6 bases and the J gene end by 8 bases; junction bases not matched to a gene: 5. Germline V gene lookup returns CDR1 ENHRY and CDR2 SYGVKD. The CDR3 spells CAIRTGLAGVTQYF. The DNA for the CDR3 is TGTGCCATCAGAACAGGACTAGCGGGGGTTACGCAGTATTTT.

The chain combines TRBV5-1 with TRBJ2-3, with D hard to call. Germline V lookup: CDR1 SGHRS, CDR2 YFSETQ. The CDR3 length is 12 residues. V was shortened by 6 bases and J by 0 bases, with 5 bases between the two germline ends. The CDR3 loop is CASKRSTDTQYF. In DNA, the CDR3 is TGCGCCAGCAAGAGGAGCACAGATACGCAGTATTTT.